The T cell receptor (beta chain) described here comes from a study of shared clonotypes between healthy human individuals. Some clones are missing from TCRdb's copy, which holds only in-frame ones; the method was immunoSEQ multiplex PCR. The sample includes just under 350,000 clones, over 70% of them seen just once. The V and J ends lost 6 bases and 6 bases, in that order; junction bases with no gene match: 6. Germline-derived CDR1 and CDR2 are MNHNS and SASEGT. This CDR3 contains 14 residues. This chain connects TRBV6-1 to TRBJ1-5; 9 positions match TRBD1. Input material: memory CD4+ T cells sorted from blood. Stated subset: CD45RA-negative fraction. The source is a man aged 30 to 39 in good health. In nucleotides, the CDR3 is TGTGCCAGCAGCCAGGACAGGGGAAGTCAGCCCCAGCATTTT. Its protein product is CASSQDRGSQPQHF.